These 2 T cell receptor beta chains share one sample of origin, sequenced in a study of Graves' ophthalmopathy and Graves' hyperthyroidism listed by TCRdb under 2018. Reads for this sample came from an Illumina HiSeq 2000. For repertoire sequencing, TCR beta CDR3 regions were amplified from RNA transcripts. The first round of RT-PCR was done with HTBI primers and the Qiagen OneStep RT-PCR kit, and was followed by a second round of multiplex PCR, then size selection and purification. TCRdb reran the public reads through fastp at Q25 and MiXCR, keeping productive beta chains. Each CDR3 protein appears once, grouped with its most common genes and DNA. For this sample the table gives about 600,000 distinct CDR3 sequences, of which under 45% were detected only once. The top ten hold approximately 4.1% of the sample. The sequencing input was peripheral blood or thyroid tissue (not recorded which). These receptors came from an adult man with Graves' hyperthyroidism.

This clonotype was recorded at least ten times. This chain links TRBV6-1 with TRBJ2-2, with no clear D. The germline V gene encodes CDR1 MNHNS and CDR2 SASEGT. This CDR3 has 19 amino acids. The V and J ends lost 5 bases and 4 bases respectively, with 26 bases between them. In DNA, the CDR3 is TGTGCCAGCAGTATTCGACGTGGATCATCGCCGTCGGGCACCGGGGAGCTGTTTTTT. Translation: CASSIRRGSSPSGTGELFF.

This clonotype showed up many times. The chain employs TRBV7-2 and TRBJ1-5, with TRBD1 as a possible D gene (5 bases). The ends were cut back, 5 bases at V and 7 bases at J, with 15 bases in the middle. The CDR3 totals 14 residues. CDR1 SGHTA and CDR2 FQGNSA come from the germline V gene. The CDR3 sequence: CASSPGGIGQPQHF. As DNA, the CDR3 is TGTGCCAGCAGCCCCGGGGGGATTGGCCAGCCCCAGCATTTT. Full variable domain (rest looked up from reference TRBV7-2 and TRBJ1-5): GAGVSQSPSNKVTEKGKDVELRCDPISGHTALYWYRQSLGQGLEFLIYFQGNSAPDKSGLPSDRFSAERTGGSVSTLTIQRTQQEDSAVYLCASSPGGIGQPQHFGDGTRLSIL.